Sequencing of this TCR beta chain was carried out in a study of a mutant IDH1 vaccine in newly diagnosed glioma (dated by TCRdb to the early 2020s). Study-wide context: Vaccination was initiated 4-6 weeks after radiotherapy alone, or concurrently with temozolomide cycles in the chemotherapy-containing groups. Of the approximately 33 patients who were treated, around 62% were male and 37.5% were female, and the mean age was around 40 years. Prior to enrollment, standard therapy consisting of radiotherapy alone, temozolomide alone, or radiochemotherapy with temozolomide had been administered to patients, with the combination being received by most patients. The week-35 safety follow-up was designated visit V12, and the week-47 end of study was designated visit V13. Six visits were used for peripheral blood collection: V03 (baseline), V05, V07, V10, V12 and V13. For exploratory analyses, longitudinal TCRB deep sequencing was carried out in roughly 23 treated patients wherever samples were available. Broader findings and caveats from the paper: Pseudoprogression seemed to be unrelated to changes in the top peripheral T cell clonotypes found by TCRB sequencing. The authors noted that analyses of patient blood samples could not be reproduced because of sample limitations. Across multiple MHC alleles, vaccine-induced immune responses were seen in nearly 95% of patients. PBMC samples for TCRB deep sequencing were selected based on availability.

The germline V gene (reference sequence) sets CDR1 to LNHDA and CDR2 to SQIVND. Including the terminal cysteine and phenylalanine, the CDR3 comprises 16 residues. Only the CDR3 DNA stays, 48 bases, in frame from base 1. Unmatched junction bases come to 11, with V trimmed by 7 bases and J by 2 bases. The time point label on this specimen signifies: week 35, safety follow-up. Every vaccine dose consisted of 300 ug of a 20-mer mutant IDH1 peptide in Montanide, administered subcutaneously together with topical imiquimod. Patients were given eight vaccinations, in weeks 1, 3, 5, 7, 11, 15, 19 and 23, which matched visits V03 through V10. Newly diagnosed WHO grade 3 or 4 IDH1-mutant astrocytomas showing loss of nuclear ATRX were present in the donors. The samples were drawn from NOA16, a multicentre, single-arm, open-label phase I trial in Germany that tested a mutant IDH1 peptide vaccine in humans for the first time. The DNeasy Blood and Tissue Kit was used to extract genomic DNA from EDTA blood for TCRB sequencing.

In the case of this clone: The target of this receptor is not known. Per-base qualities were not stored, and no clone one base away is much larger.

Receptors were amplified or captured by the immunoSEQ multiplex PCR assay. Rearranged TCR beta chain sequences were amplified using the hsTCRB Kit according to the manufacturer's protocol. TCRB libraries were sequenced on an Illumina MiSeq. Regarding the original processing steps: Demultiplexing, trimming and gene mapping were performed with the kit vendor's proprietary platform. TCRdb limited this immuneACCESS table to in-frame rearrangements with V and J called. A share of clones is missing; checked studies link under half to unresolved V genes, and the rest is unexplained. Clone size and the V and J calls come from that table; the DNA yielded D and trimming. In this sample the table shows 65,000 to 85,000 clones, around nine tenths of which occur a single time. The ten largest clones take up roughly 2% of the sample.

Sequenced here: PBMCs, sampled from a glioma patient whose treatment included an IDH1 peptide vaccine. The rearranged chain carries TRBV19 and TRBJ1-5; 7 of the junction bases match TRBD1. This sequence originates from a man aged 30 to 45 with glioma. The nucleotide sequence reads as follows: TGTGCCAGTACCACCAGGGGGGACGGGGGCAATCAGCCCCAGCATTTT. This codes for CASTTRGDGGNQPQHF.